This T cell receptor beta chain was sequenced in a study of Ad26.COV2.S vaccination and SARS-CoV-2 variants. General study findings and limits: With respect to non-spike TCR breadth, vaccine and placebo recipients were similar.

Treatment specified: roughly 19 received Ad26.COV2.S at low or high dose, single or two shots; roughly five received placebo; per-sample allocation not given. After the first vaccine or placebo injection, samples were drawn on day 63. Produced via immunoSEQ multiplex PCR; TCRdb's table is partial and in-frame only. The repertoire has 430,000 or so clones, 85% to 90% of them found once; the top ten carry 2.5% to 3%. Germline lookup yields CDR1 SGHTA and CDR2 FQGNSA. This CDR3 comprises 15 residues. The V gene end was trimmed by 5 bases and the J gene end by 6 bases; junction bases not matched to a gene: 8. About this clone itself: No antigen is known for it.

Sample: peripheral blood, taken in a trial of Ad26.COV2.S vaccine versus placebo. The TCR was taken from a person aged 18 to 59 who received the Ad26.COV2.S COVID-19 vaccine or a placebo. V and J are TRBV7-2 and TRBJ2-1, with 9 bases that match TRBD2. This chain's CDR3 is CASSAGTSLLNEQFF. CDR3 nucleotide sequence: TGTGCCAGCAGCGCGGGGACTAGCCTGCTCAATGAGCAGTTCTTC. Supplemented by reference TRBV7-2 and TRBJ2-1, the full variable domain reads GAGVSQSPSNKVTEKGKDVELRCDPISGHTALYWYRQSLGQGLEFLIYFQGNSAPDKSGLPSDRFSAERTGGSVSTLTIQRTQQEDSAVYLCASSAGTSLLNEQFFGPGTRLTVL.